The 12 T cell receptor beta chains presented below share a single source sample, sequenced in a study of blood T cell repertoires in COVID-19. TCRdb's table, derived via immunoSEQ multiplex PCR, lists solely in-frame clones and lacks some. The sample lists more than 300,000 clones, more than 75% seen once, with about 2.1% in the top ten. Source material: PBMCs or T cells enriched from blood (not recorded which). These receptors were collected from a man between 40 and 49 years old in a cohort exposed to, infected with or recovered from COVID-19 (not recorded which).

The CDR3 sequence: CASSIDRDRVVQPQHF. The CDR3 DNA sequence: TGTGCCAGTAGTATAGATCGGGACAGGGTGGTTCAGCCCCAGCATTTT. V and J are TRBV19 and TRBJ1-5, with 9 bases lining up with TRBD1. Germline CDR1 and CDR2: LNHDA and SQIVND (reference sequence). This CDR3 comprises 16 residues. V was pared by 0 bases and J by 6 bases, with 6 bases of the junction left unmatched.

This chain joins TRBV7-3 and TRBJ2-3; no clear D. Germline CDR1 is SGHTA and CDR2 is FQGTGA. Trimming cost V 2 bases and J 1 base, with 7 bases left between them. The CDR3 has 14 amino acids. The CDR3 spells CASSLVGRTDTQYF. The CDR3 region has the DNA TGTGCCAGCAGCTTAGTTGGGCGCACAGATACGCAGTATTTT.

The genes are TRBV18 and TRBJ1-1; TRBD1 aligns across 10 bases. The V segment lost 7 bases and the J segment 6 bases; nucleotides outside the gene matches: 11. This CDR3 is 15 amino acids long. Looked up from germline, CDR1 is KGHSH and CDR2 is LQKENI. The CDR3 DNA sequence: TGTGCCAGCTTGCGAAGCTCGGACAGGGGGTCTGAAGCTTTCTTT. This sequence encodes CASLRSSDRGSEAFF.

Note on this clone: The sample carries other DNA sequences with the same CDR3. The V call is TRBV18, the J call TRBJ2-7; 10 bases align to TRBD1. CDR1 and CDR2 (germline): KGHSH, LQKENI. With 2 bases clipped from V and 5 bases from J, the junction kept 12 bases outside the gene matches. CDR3 length equals 17 residues. CDR3 coding DNA: TGTGCCAGCTCACCATACGGGCTTGGGACAGGGGCCCACGAGCAGTACTTC. Protein: CASSPYGLGTGAHEQYF.

The rearrangement joins TRBV11-2 to TRBJ2-2; 7 bases map to TRBD2. The germline V gene has CDR1 SGHAT and CDR2 FQNNGV. V trimming: 1 base; J trimming: 4 bases; junction bases outside the gene matches: 3. The CDR3 runs to 15 residues. The CDR3 DNA follows: TGTGCCAGCAGCTTAGTTAGCGGGTCCACCGGGGAGCTGTTTTTT. Its translation is CASSLVSGSTGELFF.

The V gene is TRBV7-9, the J gene TRBJ2-3; 8 nucleotides agree with TRBD1. V was clipped by 1 base and J by 5 bases; unmatched bases: 5. Germline V gene sequence: CDR1 SEHNR, CDR2 FQNEAQ (reference sequence). This CDR3 contains 15 residues. CDR3 DNA sequence: TGTGCCAGCAGCTTAGGCGGACAGGGTGTAGATACGCAGTATTTT. Encoded protein: CASSLGGQGVDTQYF.

V is TRBV5-1 and J is TRBJ1-2, with 7 bases lining up with TRBD1. V was pared by 4 bases and J by 4 bases, with 10 bases of the junction left unmatched. The germline CDR1 and CDR2 sequences are SGHRS and YFSETQ. The CDR3 loop spans 15 amino acids. The CDR3 nucleotides are TGCGCCAGCAGCGACACCGGGACAGCCCTCTATGGCTACACCTTC. The encoded protein is CASSDTGTALYGYTF.

This chain joins TRBV6-5 and TRBJ2-1; 10 bases line up with TRBD2. V trimming: 2 bases; J trimming: 7 bases; junction bases outside the gene matches: 5. The CDR3 consists of 15 residues. CDR1 is MNHEY and CDR2 is SVGAGI in the germline V gene. CDR3 protein: CASSYASGSRNEQFF. The CDR3, as DNA: TGTGCCAGCAGTTACGCTAGCGGGAGCAGGAATGAGCAGTTCTTC.

This sequence joins TRBV20-1 and TRBJ1-2, with 7 bases fitting TRBD1. The CDR3 covers 12 residues. Per the germline V gene, CDR1 is DFQATT and CDR2 is SNEGSKA (reference sequence). J lost 7 bases, V lost 3 bases, and 5 bases had no gene match. In DNA, the CDR3 is TGCAGTGCTAGTGAGGGGGCGGGTGGCTACACCTTC. Translating it yields CSASEGAGGYTF.

V is TRBV5-1 and J is TRBJ2-5; the match to TRBD2 covers 12 bases. The germline CDR1 and CDR2 sequences are SGHRS and YFSETQ. The CDR3 has 16 residues. V gave up 0 bases and J gave up 4 bases; unmatched junction bases: 4. CDR3 in amino acids: CASSLGLAGALETQYF. CDR3 DNA: TGCGCCAGCAGCTTGGGACTAGCGGGAGCGTTAGAGACCCAGTACTTC.

J is TRBJ2-2 and V is TRBV19; D unclear. Germline V gives CDR1 LNHDA, CDR2 SQIVND (reference sequence). CDR3 length equals 13 residues. Trimming removed 5 bases at V and 4 bases at J, with 8 bases between. The CDR3 region is CASSEERTGELFF. The CDR3 DNA reads TGTGCCAGTAGTGAGGAGCGCACCGGGGAGCTGTTTTTT.

This sequence joins TRBV11-2 and TRBJ1-1; 8 bases map to TRBD1. Germline values: CDR1 SGHAT, CDR2 FQNNGV. Trimming cost V 5 bases and J 4 bases; bases outside gene matches: 9. CDR3 length: 15 residues. The CDR3, as DNA: TGTGCCAGCAGCCTCAACCGACAGGGGCGCACTGAAGCTTTCTTT. This sequence encodes CASSLNRQGRTEAFF.